The 3 T cell receptor beta chains listed next were all sequenced from one sample in a study of T-cell memory formation after mild COVID-19. TCRdb re-called the 5' RACE reads with MiXCR, one entry per CDR3 protein. The sample consists of about 560,000 distinct CDR3 sequences, approximately 18% of them appearing once. Input material: PBMCs or a T cell subset sorted from them (not recorded which). Receptors were obtained from an adult woman who had mild COVID-19 (a few samples of this study predate the infection). Cell type and time point are not known.

This clonotype was seen only a few times. The V gene is TRBV3-1, the J gene TRBJ2-7, with TRBD1 as a possible D gene (6 bases). The CDR3 sequence is 15 residues long. Trimming left V 1 base short and J 6 bases short, with 16 bases between. The V gene's germline CDR1 is LGHDT and CDR2 YNNKEL (reference sequence). Here the CDR3 reads CASSQGRGQMIEQYF. CDR3 coding DNA: TGTGCCAGCAGCCAAGGGCGAGGACAGATGATCGAGCAGTACTTC.

This clonotype was observed many times. V and J are TRBV27 and TRBJ2-1; D possibly corresponds to TRBD2 (5 bases). CDR1 MNHEY and CDR2 SMNVEV come from the germline V gene (reference sequence). The CDR3 has 13 amino acids. V was shortened by 3 bases and J by 4 bases, with 7 bases between the two germline ends. The CDR3 sequence is CASSLQRYNEQFF. The DNA for the CDR3 is TGTGCCAGCAGTTTGCAGCGGTACAATGAGCAGTTCTTC.

This clonotype was seen repeatedly, ten times or more. The chain couples TRBV29-1 to TRBJ2-4; the D gene is possibly TRBD2 (5 bases). Trimming stripped 3 bases from V and 8 bases from J, with 8 bases between. The CDR3 covers 11 residues. Germline loops: CDR1 SQVTM, CDR2 ANQGSEA. The CDR3 DNA reads TGCAGCGTTGATACGGGGTACATTCAGTACTTC. It specifies CSVDTGYIQYF. The complete variable domain, with remaining parts taken from reference TRBV29-1 and TRBJ2-4, reads SAVISQKPSRDICQRGTSLTIQCQVDSQVTMMFWYRQQPGQSLTLIATANQGSEATYESGFVIDKFPISRPNLTFSTLTVSNMSPEDSSIYLCSVDTGYIQYFGAGTRLSVL.